This TCR beta chain was profiled in a study of T cells after yellow fever vaccination. CDR1 and CDR2 (germline): SGHRS, YFSETQ. Between the trimmed V and J ends, which lost 0 bases and 4 bases, there was a span of 10 bases. The length of the CDR3 is 14 residues. Each CDR3 protein gets one entry after TCRdb re-called the 5' RACE reads with MiXCR. The sample carries about 340,000 distinct CDR3 sequences, roughly 4% recorded once. Sample: PBMCs, taken 5 days after the yellow fever booster vaccination. This TCR was recovered from a young man who received the YFV17D yellow fever vaccine. This chain connects TRBV5-1 to TRBJ2-5, with D perhaps given as TRBD1 or TRBD2 (5 bases each). The CDR3 protein is CASSLEVGTETQYF. CDR3 nucleotides: TGCGCCAGCAGCTTGGAGGTCGGGACAGAGACCCAGTACTTC.